The sequence of this T cell receptor (beta chain) was determined in a study of shared clonotypes between healthy human individuals. The repertoire was sequenced with immunoSEQ multiplex PCR; TCRdb's copy has only in-frame clones and lacks some. There are fewer than 850,000 clones in the sample; approximately 96% occur only once, and about 0.21% lies in the top ten. Study-wide results and limits: Few donors limited the genetic and exposure-history diversity represented.

In the case of this clone: The antigen is undetermined.

Germline V gene sequence: CDR1 MNHNY, CDR2 SVGAGI (reference sequence). CDR3 length: 13 amino acids. V was pared by 7 bases and J by 5 bases, with 14 bases between. Naive-designated CD8 cells lacked CD45RO, were positively enriched for CCR7, and omitted terminally differentiated effector memory CD45RA+ cells. Nashville, Tennessee was home to all donors, each a Caucasian adult. Sequenced input: naive CD8+ T cells sorted from blood. The J gene is TRBJ1-1, the V gene TRBV6-6; D call uncertain. The TCR comes from a man aged 25-45 years in good health. CDR3 sequence (DNA): TGTGCCAGCACATACGGGGTAGGAACTGAAGCTTTCTTT. Translated: CASTYGVGTEAFF.